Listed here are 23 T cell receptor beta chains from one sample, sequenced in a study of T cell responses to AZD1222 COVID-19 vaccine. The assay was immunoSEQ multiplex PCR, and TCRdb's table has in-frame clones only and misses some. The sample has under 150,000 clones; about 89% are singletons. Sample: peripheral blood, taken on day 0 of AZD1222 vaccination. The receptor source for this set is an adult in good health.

The CDR3 protein is CASTRDGRAETQYF. The CDR3 DNA sequence: TGCGCCAGCACCCGCGATGGCAGGGCAGAGACCCAGTACTTC. V and J are TRBV5-1 and TRBJ2-5, with D perhaps TRBD1 (5 bases). The CDR3 has 14 residues. Trimming took off 6 bases at V and 4 bases at J, with 16 bases between the two ends. Germline V gene sequence: CDR1 SGHRS, CDR2 YFSETQ.

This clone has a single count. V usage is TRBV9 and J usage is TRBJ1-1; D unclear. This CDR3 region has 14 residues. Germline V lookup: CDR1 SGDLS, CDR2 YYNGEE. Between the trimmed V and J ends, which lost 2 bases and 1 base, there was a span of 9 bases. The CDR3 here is CASSVTTGNTEAFF. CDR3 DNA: TGTGCCAGCAGCGTGACCACTGGGAACACTGAAGCTTTCTTT.

The CDR3 here is CASSIPEEQPQHF. The CDR3 DNA follows: TGTGCCAGTAGTATTCCCGAAGAACAGCCCCAGCATTTT. The chain links TRBV19 to TRBJ1-5; no firm D call. This CDR3 region has 13 residues. V dropped 3 bases and J dropped 7 bases, with 10 bases sitting between them. CDR1 LNHDA and CDR2 SQIVND come from the germline V gene (reference sequence).

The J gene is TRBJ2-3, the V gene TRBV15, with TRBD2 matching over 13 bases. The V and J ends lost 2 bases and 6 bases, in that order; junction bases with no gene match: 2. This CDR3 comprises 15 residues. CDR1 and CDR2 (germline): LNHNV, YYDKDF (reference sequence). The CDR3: CATSRTSGGADTQYF. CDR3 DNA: TGTGCCACCAGCAGAACTAGCGGGGGGGCCGATACGCAGTATTTT.

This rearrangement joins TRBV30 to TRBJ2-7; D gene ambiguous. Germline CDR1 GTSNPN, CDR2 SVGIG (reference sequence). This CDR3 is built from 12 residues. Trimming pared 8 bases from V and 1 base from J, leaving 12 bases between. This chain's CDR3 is CAGKGISYEQYF. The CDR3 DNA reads TGTGCCGGGAAGGGAATTTCCTACGAGCAGTACTTC.

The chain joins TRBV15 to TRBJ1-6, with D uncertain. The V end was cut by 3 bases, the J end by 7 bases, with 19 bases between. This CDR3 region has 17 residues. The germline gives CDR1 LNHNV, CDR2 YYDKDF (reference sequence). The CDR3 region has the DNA TGTGCCACCAGCAGCCCCCTTGCGGGAATTCGCAATTCACCCCTCCACTTT. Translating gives CATSSPLAGIRNSPLHF.

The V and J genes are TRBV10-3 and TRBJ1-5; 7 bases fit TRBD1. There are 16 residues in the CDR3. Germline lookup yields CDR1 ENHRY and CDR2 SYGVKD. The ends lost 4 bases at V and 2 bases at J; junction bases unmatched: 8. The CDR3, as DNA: TGTGCCATCAGTGCGACAGGGCTCCCCGGCAATCAGCCCCAGCATTTT. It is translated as CAISATGLPGNQPQHF.

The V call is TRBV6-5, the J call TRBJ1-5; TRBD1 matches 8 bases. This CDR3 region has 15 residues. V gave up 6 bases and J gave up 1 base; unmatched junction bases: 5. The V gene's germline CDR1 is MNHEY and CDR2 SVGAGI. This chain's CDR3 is CASSFHRGSNQPQHF. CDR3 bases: TGTGCCAGCAGCTTTCACAGGGGGAGCAATCAGCCCCAGCATTTT.

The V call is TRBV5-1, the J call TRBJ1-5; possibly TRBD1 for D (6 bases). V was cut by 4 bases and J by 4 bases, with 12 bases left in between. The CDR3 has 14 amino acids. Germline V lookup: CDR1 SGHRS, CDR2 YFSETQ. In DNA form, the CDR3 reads TGCGCCAGCAGCCCGGGACACCCGAATCAGCCCCAGCATTTT. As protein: CASSPGHPNQPQHF.

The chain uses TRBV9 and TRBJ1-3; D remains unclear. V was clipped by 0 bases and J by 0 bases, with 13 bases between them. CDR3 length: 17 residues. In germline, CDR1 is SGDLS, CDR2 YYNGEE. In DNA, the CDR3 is TGTGCCAGCAGCGTAGACGGCACCTTGTCCTCTGGAAACACCATATATTTT. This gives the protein CASSVDGTLSSGNTIYF. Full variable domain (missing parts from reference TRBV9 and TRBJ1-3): DSGVTQTPKHLITATGQRVTLRCSPRSGDLSVYWYQQSLDQGLQFLIQYYNGEERAKGNILERFSAQQFPDLHSELNLSSLELGDSALYFCASSVDGTLSSGNTIYFGEGSWLTVV.

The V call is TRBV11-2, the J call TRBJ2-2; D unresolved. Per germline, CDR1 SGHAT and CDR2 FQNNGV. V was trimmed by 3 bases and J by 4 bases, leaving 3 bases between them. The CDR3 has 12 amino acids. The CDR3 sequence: CASSFATGELFF. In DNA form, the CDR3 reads TGTGCCAGCAGCTTTGCCACCGGGGAGCTGTTTTTT.

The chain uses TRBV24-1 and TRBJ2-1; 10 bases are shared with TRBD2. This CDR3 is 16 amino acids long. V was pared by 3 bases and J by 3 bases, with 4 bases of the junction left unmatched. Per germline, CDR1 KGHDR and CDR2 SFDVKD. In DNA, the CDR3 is TGTGCCACCAGTGATCCTCTAGCGGGAGACTACAATGAGCAGTTCTTC. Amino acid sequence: CATSDPLAGDYNEQFF.

The CDR3 region is CASRKGQAKNTEAFF. Here the CDR3 DNA reads TGTGCCAGCAGGAAGGGACAGGCTAAAAACACTGAAGCTTTCTTT. The J gene is TRBJ1-1, the V gene TRBV6-5; 8 bases agree with TRBD1. Germline CDR1 MNHEY, CDR2 SVGAGI. There are 15 residues in the CDR3. The V segment lost 6 bases and the J segment 2 bases; nucleotides outside the gene matches: 8.

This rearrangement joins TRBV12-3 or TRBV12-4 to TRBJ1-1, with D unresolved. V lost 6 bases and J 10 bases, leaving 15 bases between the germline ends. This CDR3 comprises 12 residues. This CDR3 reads CASSRGGRRAFF. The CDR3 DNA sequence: TGTGCCAGCAGCCGGGGAGGGAGGCGAGCTTTCTTT.

The CDR3 sequence: CAWSVLVNTEAFF. CDR3 DNA: TGTGCCTGGAGTGTACTTGTGAACACTGAAGCTTTCTTT. The V gene is TRBV30, the J gene TRBJ1-1, with D uncertain. Trimming stripped 0 bases from V and 0 bases from J, with 5 bases between. This CDR3 has 13 amino acids. Germline lookup yields CDR1 GTSNPN and CDR2 SVGIG (reference sequence).

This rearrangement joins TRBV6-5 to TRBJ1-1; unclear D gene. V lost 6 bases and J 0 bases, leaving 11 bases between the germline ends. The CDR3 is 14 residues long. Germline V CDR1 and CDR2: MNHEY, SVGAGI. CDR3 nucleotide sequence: TGTGCCAGCAGAACTTCAAACGTGAACACTGAAGCTTTCTTT. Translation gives CASRTSNVNTEAFF.

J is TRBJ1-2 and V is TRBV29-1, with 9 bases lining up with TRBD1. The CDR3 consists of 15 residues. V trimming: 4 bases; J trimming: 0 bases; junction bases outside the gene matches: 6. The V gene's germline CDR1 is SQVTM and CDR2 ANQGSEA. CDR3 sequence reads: CSVGTGDLANYGYTF. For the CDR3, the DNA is TGCAGCGTTGGGACAGGGGATTTGGCTAACTATGGCTACACCTTC.

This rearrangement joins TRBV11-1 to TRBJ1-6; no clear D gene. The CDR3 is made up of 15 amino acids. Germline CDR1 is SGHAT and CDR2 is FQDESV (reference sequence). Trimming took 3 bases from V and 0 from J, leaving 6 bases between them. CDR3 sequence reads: CASSLGHSYNSPLHF. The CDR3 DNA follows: TGTGCCAGCAGCTTGGGTCACTCCTATAATTCACCCCTCCACTTT.

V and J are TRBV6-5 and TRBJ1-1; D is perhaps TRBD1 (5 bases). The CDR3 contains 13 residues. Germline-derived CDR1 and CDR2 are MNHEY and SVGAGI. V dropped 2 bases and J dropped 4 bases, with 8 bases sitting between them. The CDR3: CASSYDGGTEAFF. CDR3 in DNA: TGTGCCAGCAGTTACGACGGGGGCACTGAAGCTTTCTTT.

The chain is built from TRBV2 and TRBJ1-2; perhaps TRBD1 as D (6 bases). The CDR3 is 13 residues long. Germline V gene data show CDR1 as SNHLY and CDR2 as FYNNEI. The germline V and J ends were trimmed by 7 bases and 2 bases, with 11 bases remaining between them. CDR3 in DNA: TGTGCCAGCAATCCGGACAGCAACTATGGCTACACCTTC. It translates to CASNPDSNYGYTF.

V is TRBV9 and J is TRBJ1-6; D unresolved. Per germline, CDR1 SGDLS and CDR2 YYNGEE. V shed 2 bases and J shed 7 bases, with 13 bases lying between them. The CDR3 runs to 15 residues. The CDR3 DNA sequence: TGTGCCAGCAGCGTCGTTATCCGACGAAATTCACCCCTCCACTTT. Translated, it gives CASSVVIRRNSPLHF.

CDR3: CASKTGGSGEKLFF. CDR3 sequence (DNA): TGTGCCAGCAAAACAGGGGGTTCGGGTGAAAAACTGTTTTTT. The rearrangement links TRBV6-5 to TRBJ1-4; 8 nucleotides line up with TRBD1. The CDR3 has 14 amino acids. With 7 bases clipped from V and 7 bases from J, the junction kept 8 bases outside the gene matches. Germline CDR1 MNHEY, CDR2 SVGAGI.

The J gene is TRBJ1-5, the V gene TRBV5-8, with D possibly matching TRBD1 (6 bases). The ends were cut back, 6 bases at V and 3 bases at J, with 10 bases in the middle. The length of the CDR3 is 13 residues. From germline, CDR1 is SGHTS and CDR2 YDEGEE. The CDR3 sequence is CASNGQFNQPQHF. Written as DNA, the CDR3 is TGTGCCAGCAACGGACAGTTCAATCAGCCCCAGCATTTT.